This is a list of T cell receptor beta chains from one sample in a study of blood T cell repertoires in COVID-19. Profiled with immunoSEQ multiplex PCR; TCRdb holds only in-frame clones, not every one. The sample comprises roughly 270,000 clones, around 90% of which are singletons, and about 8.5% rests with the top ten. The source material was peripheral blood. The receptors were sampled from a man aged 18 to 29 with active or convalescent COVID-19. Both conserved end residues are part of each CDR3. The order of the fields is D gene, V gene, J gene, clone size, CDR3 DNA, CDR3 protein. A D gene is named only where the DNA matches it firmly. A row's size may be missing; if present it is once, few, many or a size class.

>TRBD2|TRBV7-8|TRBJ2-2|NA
TGTGCCAGCAGCTTAGATGTGACTAGCGGGGGGCCCATGAACACCGGGGAGCTGTTTTTT
CASSLDVTSGGPMNTGELFF
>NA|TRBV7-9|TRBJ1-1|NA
TGTGCCAGCAGCTTAGGAGGGTCTACTGAAGCTTTCTTT
CASSLGGSTEAFF
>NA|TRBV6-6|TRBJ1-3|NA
TGTGCCAGCAGTGGGGCTAGTCGCGGGGACACCATATATTTT
CASSGASRGDTIYF
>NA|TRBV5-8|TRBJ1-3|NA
TGTGCCAGCAGCCGCCACACGAGGGGGACGAGGACTGGAAACACCATATATTTT
CASSRHTRGTRTGNTIYF
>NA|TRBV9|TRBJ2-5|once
TGTGCCAGCAGCGTAGCGAGCCAAGAGACCCAGTACTTC
CASSVASQETQYF
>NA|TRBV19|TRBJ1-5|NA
TGTGCCAGTATCCCGTTGGGGGGGCAGGGTCAGCCCCAGCATTTT
CASIPLGGQGQPQHF
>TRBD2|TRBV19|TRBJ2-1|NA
TGTGCCAGTAGAACTAGCGGGGGTAATGAGCAGTTCTTC
CASRTSGGNEQFF
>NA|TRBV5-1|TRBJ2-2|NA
TGCGCCAGCAGCTTTGGCGGACAAACCGGGGAGCTGTTTTTT
CASSFGGQTGELFF
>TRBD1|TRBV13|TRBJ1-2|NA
TGTGCCAGCACAAACCCCACTGACAGGGCCCTCTCGGGCTACACCTTC
CASTNPTDRALSGYTF
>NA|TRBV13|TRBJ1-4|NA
TGTGCCAGCAGCAACCGGGACACGCCTAATGAAAAACTGTTTTTT
CASSNRDTPNEKLFF
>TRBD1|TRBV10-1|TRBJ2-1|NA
TGCGCCAGCACCTCCTTAACAGGGGGGATATTCTTC
CASTSLTGGIFF
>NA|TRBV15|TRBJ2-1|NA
TGTGCCACCAGCAGAGATTCAACCCACCTACCGATCTCCTACAATGAGCAGTTCTTC
CATSRDSTHLPISYNEQFF
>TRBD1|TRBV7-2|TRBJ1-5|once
TGTGCCAGCAACCCACAGGGGAGCAATCAGCCCCAGCATTTT
CASNPQGSNQPQHF
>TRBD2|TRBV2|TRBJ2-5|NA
TGTGCCAGCAGTCCAGGACTAGCGGGGGAGACCCAGTACTTC
CASSPGLAGETQYF
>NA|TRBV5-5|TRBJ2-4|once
TGTGCCAGCAGCCCCTGGGGAGGAAACATTCAGTACTTC
CASSPWGGNIQYF
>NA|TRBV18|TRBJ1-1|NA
TGTGCCAGCTCACCCCGGGAGGGAATCGCTTTCTTT
CASSPREGIAFF
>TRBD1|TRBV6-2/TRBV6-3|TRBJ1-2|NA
TGTGCCAGCAGTTACGGACAGGGGAAGTATGGCTACACCTTC
CASSYGQGKYGYTF
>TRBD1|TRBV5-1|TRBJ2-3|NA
TGCGCCAGCAGCCCGGGACAGGGGCAAAATACGCAGTATTTT
CASSPGQGQNTQYF
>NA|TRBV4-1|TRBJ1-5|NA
TGCGCCAGCAGCCCGCATCCAGGGACTTCCAATCAGCCCCAGCATTTT
CASSPHPGTSNQPQHF
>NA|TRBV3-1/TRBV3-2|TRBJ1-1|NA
TGTGCCAGCAGCGATCCAGGGATCGCTTTCTTT
CASSDPGIAFF
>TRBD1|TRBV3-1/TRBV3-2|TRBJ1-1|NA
TGTGCCAGCAGCCACCGGGACAGGGGGAACACTGAAGCTTTCTTT
CASSHRDRGNTEAFF
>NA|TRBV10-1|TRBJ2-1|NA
TGCGCCAGCAGTGACAGTCGCGGGCAGGTAAATGAGCAGTTCTTC
CASSDSRGQVNEQFF
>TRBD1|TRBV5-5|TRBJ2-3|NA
TGTGCCAGCAGCGGGGGACAGGCTAGCACAGATACGCAGTATTTT
CASSGGQASTDTQYF
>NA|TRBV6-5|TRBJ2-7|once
TGTGCCAGCAGTTACTCGGGGCAGACCTACGAGCAGTACTTC
CASSYSGQTYEQYF
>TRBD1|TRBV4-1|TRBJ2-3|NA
TGCGCCAGCAGCCTGGGACAGGGTACAGATACGCAGTATTTT
CASSLGQGTDTQYF
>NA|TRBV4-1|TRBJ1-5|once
TGCGCCAGCAGCCAAAGTGCTTTCGGGAATCAGCCCCAGCATTTT
CASSQSAFGNQPQHF
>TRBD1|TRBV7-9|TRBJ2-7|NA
TGTGCCAGCAGCTTACGGGACAGCTGGCACGAGCAGTACTTC
CASSLRDSWHEQYF
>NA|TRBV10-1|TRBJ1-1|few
TGCGCCAAGCGACGTGAGGTAGCGGTCCGGACCGCAGGTGGGGGTTTAATGAACACTGAAGCTTTCTTT
CAKRREVAVRTAGGGLMNTEAFF
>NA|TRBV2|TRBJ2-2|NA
TGTGCCAGCAGTGAAGCCGCGGGTTACACCGGGGAGCTGTTTTTT
CASSEAAGYTGELFF
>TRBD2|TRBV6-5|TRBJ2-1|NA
TGTGCCAGCAGGTTAGCGGGGGGCTCCTACAATGAGCAGTTCTTC
CASRLAGGSYNEQFF
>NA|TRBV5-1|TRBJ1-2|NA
TGCGCCAGCAGACAGTTCCCAGTACCAGGGGTCGGCTACACCTTC
CASRQFPVPGVGYTF
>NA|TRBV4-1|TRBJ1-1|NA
TGCGCCAGCGCGCTGGAGCAGAACACTGAAGCTTTCTTT
CASALEQNTEAFF
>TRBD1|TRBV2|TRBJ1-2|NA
TGTGCCAGCAGGAAGACAGGGAGTGGCTACACCTTC
CASRKTGSGYTF
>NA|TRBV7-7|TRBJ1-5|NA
TGTGCCAGCAGCTCCCCTGGACAGTTCCCTATCATGATCGACCCCCAGCATTTT
CASSSPGQFPIMIDPQHF
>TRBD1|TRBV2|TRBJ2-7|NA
TGTGCCAGCTTTTCCAAGGGACAGGTATTCTACGAGCAGTACTTC
CASFSKGQVFYEQYF
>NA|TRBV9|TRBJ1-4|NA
TGTGCCAGCAGCGCCTCATCCAGGGGCTGGGGAAAACTGTTTTTT
CASSASSRGWGKLFF
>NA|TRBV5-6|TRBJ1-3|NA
TGTGCCAGCAGCTTGGGGGGCACGGGAAACACCATATATTTT
CASSLGGTGNTIYF
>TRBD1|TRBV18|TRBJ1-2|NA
TGTGCCAGCTCACTTACAGGGGGAGACGATGGCTACACCTTC
CASSLTGGDDGYTF
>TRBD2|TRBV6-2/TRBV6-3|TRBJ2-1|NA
TGTGCCAGCAGTTACTCTCCTAGCGGGGGGGCTAGGAATGAGCAGTTCTTC
CASSYSPSGGARNEQFF
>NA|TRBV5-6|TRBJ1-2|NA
TGTGCCAGCAGCTTCGGTGGGGCGTTCTATGGCTACACCTTC
CASSFGGAFYGYTF